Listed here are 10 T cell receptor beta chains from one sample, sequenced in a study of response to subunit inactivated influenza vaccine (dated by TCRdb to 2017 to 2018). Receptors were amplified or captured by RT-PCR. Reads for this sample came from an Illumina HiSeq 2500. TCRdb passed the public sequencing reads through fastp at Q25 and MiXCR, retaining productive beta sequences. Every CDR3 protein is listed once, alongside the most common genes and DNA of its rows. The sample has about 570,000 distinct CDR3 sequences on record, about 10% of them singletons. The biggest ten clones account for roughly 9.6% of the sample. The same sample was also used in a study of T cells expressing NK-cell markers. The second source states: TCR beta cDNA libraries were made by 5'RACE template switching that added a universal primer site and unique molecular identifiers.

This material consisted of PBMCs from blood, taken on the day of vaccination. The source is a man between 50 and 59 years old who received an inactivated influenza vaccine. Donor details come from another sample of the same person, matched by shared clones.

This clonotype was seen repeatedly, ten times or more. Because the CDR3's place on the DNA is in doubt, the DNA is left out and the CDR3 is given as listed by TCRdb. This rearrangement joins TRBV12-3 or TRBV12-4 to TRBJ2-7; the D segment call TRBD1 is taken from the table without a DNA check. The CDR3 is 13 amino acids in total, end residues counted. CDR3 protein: CASSSSTGHEQYF.

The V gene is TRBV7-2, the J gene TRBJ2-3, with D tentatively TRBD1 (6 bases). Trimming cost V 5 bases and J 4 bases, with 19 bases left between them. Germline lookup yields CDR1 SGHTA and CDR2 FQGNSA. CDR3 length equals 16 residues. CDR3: CASSPDLMGAADTQYF. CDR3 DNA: TGTGCCAGCAGCCCCGATCTGATGGGGGCCGCAGATACGCAGTATTTT.

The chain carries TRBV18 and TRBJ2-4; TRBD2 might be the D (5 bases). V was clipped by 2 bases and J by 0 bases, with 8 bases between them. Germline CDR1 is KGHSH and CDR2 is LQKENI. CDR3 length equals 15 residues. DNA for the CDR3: TGTGCCAGCTCACCATCGGGGTTAGCCAAAAACATTCAGTACTTC. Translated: CASSPSGLAKNIQYF. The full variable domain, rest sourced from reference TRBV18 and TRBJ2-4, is NAGVMQNPRHLVRRRGQEARLRCSPMKGHSHVYWYRQLPEEGLKFMVYLQKENIIDESGMPKERFSAEFPKEGPSILRIQQVVRGDSAAYFCASSPSGLAKNIQYFGAGTRLSVL.

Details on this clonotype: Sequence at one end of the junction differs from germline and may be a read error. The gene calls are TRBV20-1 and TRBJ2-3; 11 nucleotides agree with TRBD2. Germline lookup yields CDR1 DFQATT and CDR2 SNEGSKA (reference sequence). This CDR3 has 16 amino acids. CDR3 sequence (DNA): TGCTGTGCTAAAAATAGCGGGAGGGCCTGGACAGATACGCAGTATTTT. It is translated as CCAKNSGRAWTDTQYF.

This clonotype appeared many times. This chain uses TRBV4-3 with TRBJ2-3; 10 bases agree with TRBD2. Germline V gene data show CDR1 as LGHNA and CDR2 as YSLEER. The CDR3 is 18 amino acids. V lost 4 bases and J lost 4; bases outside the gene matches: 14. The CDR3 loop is CASSLHRALAGVADTQYF. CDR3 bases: TGCGCCAGCAGCCTCCACCGGGCCCTAGCGGGAGTAGCAGATACGCAGTATTTT.

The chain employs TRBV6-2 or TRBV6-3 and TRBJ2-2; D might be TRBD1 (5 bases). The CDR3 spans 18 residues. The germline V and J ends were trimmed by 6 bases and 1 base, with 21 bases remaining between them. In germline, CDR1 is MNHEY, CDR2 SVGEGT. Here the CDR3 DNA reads TGTGCCAGCAGATTGTGGAAGGGGCAAACCCGGAACACCGGGGAGCTGTTTTTT. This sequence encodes CASRLWKGQTRNTGELFF.

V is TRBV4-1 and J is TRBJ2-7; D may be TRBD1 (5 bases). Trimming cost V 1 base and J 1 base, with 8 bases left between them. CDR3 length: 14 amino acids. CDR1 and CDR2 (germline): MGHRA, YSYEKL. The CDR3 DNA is TGCGCCAGCAGCCAAGTGAAGGGGTCCTACGAGCAGTACTTC. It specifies CASSQVKGSYEQYF.

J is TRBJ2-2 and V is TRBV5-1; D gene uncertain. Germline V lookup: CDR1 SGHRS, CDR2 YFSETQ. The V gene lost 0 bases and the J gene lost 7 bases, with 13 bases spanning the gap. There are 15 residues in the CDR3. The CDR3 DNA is TGCGCCAGCAGCTTGGCCTACGGTAGGATCGGGGAGCTGTTTTTT. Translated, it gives CASSLAYGRIGELFF.

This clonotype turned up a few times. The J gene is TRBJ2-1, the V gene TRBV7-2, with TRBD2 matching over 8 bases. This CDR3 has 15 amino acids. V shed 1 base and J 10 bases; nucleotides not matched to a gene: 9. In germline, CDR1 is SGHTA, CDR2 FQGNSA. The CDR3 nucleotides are TGTGCCAGCAGCTTAGAGGTAGCGGGGTCGGGAGAGCAGTTCTTC. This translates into CASSLEVAGSGEQFF. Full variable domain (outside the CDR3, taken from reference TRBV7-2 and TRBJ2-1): GAGVSQSPSNKVTEKGKDVELRCDPISGHTALYWYRQSLGQGLEFLIYFQGNSAPDKSGLPSDRFSAERTGGSVSTLTIQRTQQEDSAVYLCASSLEVAGSGEQFFGPGTRLTVL.

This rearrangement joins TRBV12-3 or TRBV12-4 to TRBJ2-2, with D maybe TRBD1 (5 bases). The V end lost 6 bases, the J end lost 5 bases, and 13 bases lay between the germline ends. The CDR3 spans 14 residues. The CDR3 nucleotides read TGTGCCAGCAGAAAATCCCAGGGAACCGGGGAGCTGTTTTTT. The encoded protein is CASRKSQGTGELFF.